This TCR beta chain was identified in a study of blood T cell repertoires in COVID-19. CDR3 size: 15 residues. CDR1 and CDR2 from the germline V gene are GTSNPN and SVGIG (reference sequence). V dropped 0 bases and J dropped 6 bases, with 16 bases sitting between them. Only in-frame clones appear in the TCRdb table, and some are missing; sequencing was by immunoSEQ multiplex PCR. The table lists 450,000 to 500,000 clones, 80% to 90% of them singletons. Sequencing was carried out using peripheral blood. The TCR was taken from a human donor in a cohort sampled during active COVID-19. J is TRBJ2-3 and V is TRBV30; D is undetermined. Here the CDR3 reads CAWSVQATVGDTQYF. Written as DNA, the CDR3 is TGTGCCTGGAGTGTACAAGCGACGGTCGGGGATACGCAGTATTTT.